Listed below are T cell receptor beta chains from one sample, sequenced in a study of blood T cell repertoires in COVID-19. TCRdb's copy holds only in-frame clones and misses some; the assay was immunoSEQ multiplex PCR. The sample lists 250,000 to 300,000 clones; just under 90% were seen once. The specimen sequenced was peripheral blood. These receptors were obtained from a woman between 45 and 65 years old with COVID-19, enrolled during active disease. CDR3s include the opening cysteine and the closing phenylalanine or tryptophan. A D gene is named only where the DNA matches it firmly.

cdr3_aa: CASSQVQDRGLVGYTF; v_call: TRBV4-1; j_call: TRBJ1-2; d_call: TRBD1
cdr3_aa: CASSERAGQSGTLHF; v_call: TRBV6-1; j_call: TRBJ1-6; d_call: TRBD1
cdr3_aa: CASSHSDSPLHF; v_call: TRBV3-1/TRBV3-2; j_call: TRBJ1-6; d_call: -
cdr3_aa: CASSFFRGEAFF; v_call: TRBV12-3/TRBV12-4; j_call: TRBJ1-1; d_call: -
cdr3_aa: CASSYRPGGQHF; v_call: TRBV6-2/TRBV6-3; j_call: TRBJ1-5; d_call: -
cdr3_aa: CASSGAPYEQYF; v_call: TRBV2; j_call: TRBJ2-7; d_call: TRBD2
cdr3_aa: CASSPYPQSNQPQHF; v_call: TRBV6-2/TRBV6-3; j_call: TRBJ1-5; d_call: -
cdr3_aa: CASSRRQGGLFSPLHF; v_call: TRBV7-2; j_call: TRBJ1-6; d_call: TRBD1
cdr3_aa: CASSPGGPSNQPQHF; v_call: TRBV4-1; j_call: TRBJ1-5; d_call: TRBD1
cdr3_aa: CASSLSGGRRTEAFF; v_call: TRBV27; j_call: TRBJ1-1; d_call: -
cdr3_aa: CASSMTGYNEQFF; v_call: TRBV19; j_call: TRBJ2-1; d_call: -
cdr3_aa: CASSLGTIYNEQFF; v_call: TRBV5-1; j_call: TRBJ2-1; d_call: -
cdr3_aa: CASSLRTGTGSYEQYF; v_call: TRBV5-1; j_call: TRBJ2-7; d_call: TRBD1
cdr3_aa: CASSYTVPGQKGGYTF; v_call: TRBV6-5; j_call: TRBJ1-2; d_call: -
cdr3_aa: CASSSPGQGADTQYF; v_call: TRBV10-2; j_call: TRBJ2-3; d_call: TRBD1
cdr3_aa: CASSLAGGSTNEKLFF; v_call: TRBV5-1; j_call: TRBJ1-4; d_call: -
cdr3_aa: CASSLASGMNEQFF; v_call: TRBV7-8; j_call: TRBJ2-1; d_call: TRBD2
cdr3_aa: CASSAHYTGELFF; v_call: TRBV12-3/TRBV12-4; j_call: TRBJ2-2; d_call: -
cdr3_aa: CASSPGGHYGYTF; v_call: TRBV28; j_call: TRBJ1-2; d_call: -
cdr3_aa: CASSQEDTLGYTF; v_call: TRBV4-2; j_call: TRBJ1-2; d_call: -
cdr3_aa: CATSDWDFGEQFF; v_call: TRBV24-1; j_call: TRBJ2-1; d_call: -
cdr3_aa: CASSGTGQGMVGYTF; v_call: TRBV5-1; j_call: TRBJ1-2; d_call: TRBD1
cdr3_aa: CASSISDREFYYGYTF; v_call: TRBV19; j_call: TRBJ1-2; d_call: TRBD1
cdr3_aa: CASSARPNSSYEQYF; v_call: TRBV21-1; j_call: TRBJ2-7; d_call: -
cdr3_aa: CASNPRGLAGEFGNEQFF; v_call: TRBV7-8; j_call: TRBJ2-1; d_call: TRBD2
cdr3_aa: CASSLVGQGKRPQHF; v_call: TRBV28; j_call: TRBJ1-5; d_call: TRBD1
cdr3_aa: CASSLGQGSNQPQHF; v_call: TRBV11-3; j_call: TRBJ1-5; d_call: TRBD1
cdr3_aa: CATSLGGPSYNEQFF; v_call: TRBV24-1; j_call: TRBJ2-1; d_call: -
cdr3_aa: CASSVATVTDTQYF; v_call: TRBV9; j_call: TRBJ2-3; d_call: -
cdr3_aa: CASNLGQGNQPQHF; v_call: TRBV19; j_call: TRBJ1-5; d_call: TRBD1
cdr3_aa: CASSGGVPEAFF; v_call: TRBV19; j_call: TRBJ1-1; d_call: -
cdr3_aa: CASSQRGSGSRGTGELFF; v_call: TRBV4-2; j_call: TRBJ2-2; d_call: TRBD2
cdr3_aa: CASSLDRAATEAFF; v_call: TRBV11-2; j_call: TRBJ1-1; d_call: TRBD1
cdr3_aa: CASSLSTDRVGGYTF; v_call: TRBV5-6; j_call: TRBJ1-2; d_call: TRBD1
cdr3_aa: CASSKSQNTEAFF; v_call: TRBV5-4; j_call: TRBJ1-1; d_call: -
cdr3_aa: CASSGGNSYNEQFF; v_call: TRBV6-5; j_call: TRBJ2-1; d_call: -
cdr3_aa: CASSLEGGSGNTIYF; v_call: TRBV5-1; j_call: TRBJ1-3; d_call: -
cdr3_aa: CASSQDWRVYGYTF; v_call: TRBV14; j_call: TRBJ1-2; d_call: -
cdr3_aa: CASSLGLAVYEQYF; v_call: TRBV5-1; j_call: TRBJ2-7; d_call: TRBD2
cdr3_aa: CAWSAGGLNEKLFF; v_call: TRBV30; j_call: TRBJ1-4; d_call: -
cdr3_aa: CASSPGTGGQSEQFF; v_call: TRBV27; j_call: TRBJ2-1; d_call: TRBD1
cdr3_aa: CASTLTSGTSGNNEQFF; v_call: TRBV10-2; j_call: TRBJ2-1; d_call: TRBD2
cdr3_aa: CASSHRRVGLEVRGDSNQPQHF; v_call: TRBV16; j_call: TRBJ1-5; d_call: TRBD1
cdr3_aa: CATSIIRGNSYGYTF; v_call: TRBV15; j_call: TRBJ1-2; d_call: -
cdr3_aa: CASSKSGGIAGELFF; v_call: TRBV5-1; j_call: TRBJ2-2; d_call: TRBD1
cdr3_aa: CASSYSSGAPGDEQFF; v_call: TRBV6-6; j_call: TRBJ2-1; d_call: -
cdr3_aa: CASGTSGPGELFF; v_call: TRBV6-5; j_call: TRBJ2-2; d_call: TRBD2
cdr3_aa: CASSRTFRAGGLNEQFF; v_call: TRBV5-1; j_call: TRBJ2-1; d_call: TRBD1
cdr3_aa: CASSPFGLAGVSGANVLTF; v_call: TRBV4-1; j_call: TRBJ2-6; d_call: TRBD2
cdr3_aa: CASSPAELGEKLFF; v_call: TRBV5-1; j_call: TRBJ1-4; d_call: -
cdr3_aa: CAAGWAKKTQYF; v_call: TRBV3-1/TRBV3-2; j_call: TRBJ2-5; d_call: -